Below, one TCR beta chain is given with its context. Its antigen remains unknown. These data belong to a study of response to subunit inactivated influenza vaccine. Findings of the study overall: Few additional T cells are recruited per seasonal influenza vaccination, authors suggested.

This CDR3 is built from 11 residues. CDR1 and CDR2 from the germline V gene are SQVTM and ANQGSEA. V lost 4 bases and J lost 6; bases outside the gene matches: 2. MiXCR, run by TCRdb on the RT-PCR reads, gives a single entry per CDR3 protein. The repertoire holds about 520,000 distinct CDR3 sequences, 6% to 9% seen once, with around 14% in the top ten. The rearrangement links TRBV29-1 to TRBJ1-2; 7 nucleotides align to TRBD1. This sequence was found in a man in his fifties or sixties who received an inactivated influenza vaccine. The material was PBMCs from blood, obtained 23 to 25 months after vaccination. CDR3 nucleotide sequence: TGCAGCGTTGGGCAGGGGGATGGCTACACCTTC. Its translation: CSVGQGDGYTF. The whole variable domain, filled in from reference TRBV29-1 and TRBJ1-2, reads SAVISQKPSRDICQRGTSLTIQCQVDSQVTMMFWYRQQPGQSLTLIATANQGSEATYESGFVIDKFPISRPNLTFSTLTVSNMSPEDSSIYLCSVGQGDGYTFGSGTRLTVV.